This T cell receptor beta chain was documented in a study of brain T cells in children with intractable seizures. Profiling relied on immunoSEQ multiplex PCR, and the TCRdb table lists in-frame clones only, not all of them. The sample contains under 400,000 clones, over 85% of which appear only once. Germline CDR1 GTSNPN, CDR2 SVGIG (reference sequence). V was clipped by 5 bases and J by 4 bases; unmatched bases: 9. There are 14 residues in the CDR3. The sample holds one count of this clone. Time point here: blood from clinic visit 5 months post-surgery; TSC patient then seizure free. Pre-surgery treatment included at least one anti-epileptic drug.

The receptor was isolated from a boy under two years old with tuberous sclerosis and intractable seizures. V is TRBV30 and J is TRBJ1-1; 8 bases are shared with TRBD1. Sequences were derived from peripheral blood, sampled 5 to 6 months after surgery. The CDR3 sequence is CAWAPRDRLTEAFF. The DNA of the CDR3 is TGTGCCTGGGCCCCCCGGGACAGGCTCACTGAAGCTTTCTTT.